This T cell receptor beta chain was found in a study of human T cells and chemical hapten exposure. Study-level results: High-frequency TCRs, those above 1 in 1000, stayed the same after DPC sensitization.

Each CDR3 protein is one row after TCRdb ran MiXCR on the RACE reads. The table has just over 350,000 distinct CDR3 sequences, roughly 6.3% seen once; the top ten hold around 5.6%. The sample's time point: patch test 2, 6 weeks after DPC sensitization. Treatment of the sample: therapeutic diphenylcyclopropenone sensitization with weekly scalp DPC. RNA extraction used unfractionated whole blood as the source of total RNA. This clonotype has a handful of counts. No antigen is known for it. V was clipped by 7 bases and J by 8 bases; unmatched bases: 10. This CDR3 contains 15 residues. This sequence joins TRBV12-3 or TRBV12-4 and TRBJ2-2, with 10 bases fitting TRBD1. The receptor's source is a young woman with alopecia areata. Some clones in this sample may be carry-over from other donors' samples. The sample in question was whole blood, obtained in connection with sensitization to the hapten diphenylcyclopropenone (DPC). The CDR3 region has the DNA TGTGCCAGCATCCCCGACAGGGGGCTGTGGGGGGAGCTGTTTTTT. Protein: CASIPDRGLWGELFF.